These T cell receptor beta chains were read from a single sample in a study of T cell changes during pregnancy in multiple sclerosis. Only in-frame clones appear in the TCRdb table, and some are missing; sequencing was by immunoSEQ multiplex PCR. The data show 35,000 or so clones, around nine tenths seen once. The source material was CD4+ T cells from peripheral blood mononuclear cells, sampled in the first trimester of pregnancy. Receptors originate from a female donor with multiple sclerosis, enrolled in a pregnancy study. CDR3s include the opening cysteine and the closing phenylalanine or tryptophan. Fields, in order: V gene, clone size, D gene, J gene, CDR3 DNA, CDR3 protein. D genes are given only for firm matches. Clone size is stated in some rows and not others, as once, few, many or a class when expanded.

>TRBV9|NA|TRBD1|TRBJ2-1
TGTGCCAGCACCCAAACTGGACAGGGAAGCAATGAGCAGTTCTTC
CASTQTGQGSNEQFF
>TRBV2|NA|TRBD2|TRBJ2-1
TGTGCCAGCAGTCTAGCGGGTAACAATGAGCAGTTCTTC
CASSLAGNNEQFF
>TRBV6-5|NA|TRBD1|TRBJ2-1
TGTGCCAGCAGTATAACCAGGACAGGGGTGAATGAGCAGTTCTTC
CASSITRTGVNEQFF
>TRBV18|NA|NA|TRBJ1-1
TGTGCCAGCTCACGGAGGGTAGGGAACACTGAAGCTTTCTTT
CASSRRVGNTEAFF
>TRBV11-2|NA|NA|TRBJ2-2
TGTGCCAGCAGCCCTTTGTGGGAGCGAAACACCGGGGAGCTGTTTTTT
CASSPLWERNTGELFF
>TRBV6-5|NA|NA|TRBJ2-3
TGTGCCAGCAGTTACTCAGGACTACTCACAGATACGCAGTATTTT
CASSYSGLLTDTQYF
>TRBV5-1|NA|TRBD1|TRBJ1-5
TGCGCCAGCAGCCCAGAACCGGCCAGGGGGCTAAATCAGCCCCAGCATTTT
CASSPEPARGLNQPQHF
>TRBV2|once|NA|TRBJ2-3
TGTGCCAGCAGTGAAGGGCAGGGGAGCACAGATACGCAGTATTTT
CASSEGQGSTDTQYF
>TRBV4-2|NA|NA|TRBJ2-1
TGTGCCAGCACGCCCTCCTTAGCGGTGGCCTACAATGAGCAGTTCTTC
CASTPSLAVAYNEQFF
>TRBV6-1|NA|NA|TRBJ2-5
TGTGCCAGCAGACGCATCGTTGAGGAGACCCAGTACTTC
CASRRIVEETQYF
>TRBV9|NA|TRBD1|TRBJ2-5
TGTGCCAGCAGCGTTGGACAGGGGGCAAAGACCCAGTACTTC
CASSVGQGAKTQYF
>TRBV6-1|once|TRBD1|TRBJ1-2
TGTGCCAGCGGGCCAGGGGGCTTGGTCTATGGCTACACCTTC
CASGPGGLVYGYTF
>TRBV29-1|NA|TRBD1|TRBJ2-7
TGCAGCACTTGGGACAGATCCTACGAGCAGTACTTC
CSTWDRSYEQYF
>TRBV2|NA|TRBD1|TRBJ2-1
TGTGCCAGCAGTATAAAGACCGGGACAGCTTACAATGAGCAGTTCTTC
CASSIKTGTAYNEQFF
>TRBV11-3|NA|NA|TRBJ1-2
TGTGCCAGCAGCGGTGCGTTCTTCGGCTATGGCTACACCTTC
CASSGAFFGYGYTF
>TRBV5-8|NA|NA|TRBJ2-7
TGTGCCAGCAGCGTGCACAGGGTCCGCTCCTACGAGCAGTACTTC
CASSVHRVRSYEQYF
>TRBV5-4|NA|TRBD1|TRBJ2-1
TGTGCCAGCAGCTTGGGGAGGACAGGGTCAGGTGCCTACAATGAGCAGTTCTTC
CASSLGRTGSGAYNEQFF
>TRBV7-9|NA|TRBD1|TRBJ2-5
TGTGCCAGCAGCTTCGGGACAGGGAAGCAAGAGACCCAGTACTTC
CASSFGTGKQETQYF
>TRBV5-1|NA|NA|TRBJ1-6
TGCGCCAGCAGGGGGCCTGGTAATTCACCCCTCCACTTT
CASRGPGNSPLHF
>TRBV11-2|NA|TRBD1|TRBJ1-1
TGTGCCAGCAGCTCCAGGACAGGGGGAGTCACTGAAGCTTTCTTT
CASSSRTGGVTEAFF
>TRBV5-4|NA|NA|TRBJ1-6
TGTGCCAGCAGCCCGACAGTATATAATTCACCCCTCCACTTT
CASSPTVYNSPLHF
>TRBV6-6|NA|TRBD2|TRBJ2-1
TGTGCCAGCAGTTACCGCGGGGAGGGGAATGTCGATGAGCAGTTCTTC
CASSYRGEGNVDEQFF
>TRBV7-9|NA|NA|TRBJ2-5
TGTGCCAGCAGCTTGTATGAGACCCAGTACTTC
CASSLYETQYF
>TRBV7-9|NA|NA|TRBJ2-5
TGTGCCAGCAGCTTAAGGGGGGGCGCGACAGTCCAAGAGACCCAGTACTTC
CASSLRGGATVQETQYF
>TRBV28|NA|TRBD1|TRBJ1-6
TGTGCCAGCAGTTGGGGACAGGGAAGGCAGAATTCACCCCTCCACTTT
CASSWGQGRQNSPLHF
>TRBV7-2|NA|TRBD2|TRBJ2-1
TGTGCCAGCAGCACCGGGACTAGGATGAGCGAGAGCAATGAGCAGTTCTTC
CASSTGTRMSESNEQFF
>TRBV25-1|NA|TRBD2|TRBJ2-1
TGTGCCAGCAGTGTCCTAGGCGGGAGGTACAATGAGCAGTTCTTC
CASSVLGGRYNEQFF
>TRBV7-3|NA|NA|TRBJ1-1
TGTGCCAGCAGCTTATCGGAGGGAACTGAAGCTTTCTTT
CASSLSEGTEAFF
>TRBV5-1|medium-sized|NA|TRBJ1-2
TGCGCCAGCAGCTTATCGGACAGTCTGAGAGGCTACACCTTC
CASSLSDSLRGYTF
>TRBV6-5|NA|NA|TRBJ2-2
TGTGCCAGCAGTCCCCTAGCCTCGGGCACCGGGGAGCTGTTTTTT
CASSPLASGTGELFF
>TRBV7-8|few|NA|TRBJ1-5
TGTGCCAGCAGCTTTCAGGTAGATCAGCCCCAGCATTTT
CASSFQVDQPQHF
>TRBV27|NA|TRBD1|TRBJ2-2
TGTGCACCCGACAGGGCGGTAAGAGGCGGGGAGCTGTTTTTT
CAPDRAVRGGELFF
>TRBV27|NA|TRBD1|TRBJ1-1
TGTGCCAGCAGTTTCAGTTGGACAGGGAAGTCTGAAGCTTTCTTT
CASSFSWTGKSEAFF
>TRBV5-6|NA|NA|TRBJ1-2
TGTGCCAGCAGCTTGTATCTGCGCCCCTTTGGCTACACCTTC
CASSLYLRPFGYTF
>TRBV5-1|once|TRBD2|TRBJ2-7
TGCGCCAGCAGCTTGGTAACTAGCGGGGGACCCACTGACGAGCAGTACTTC
CASSLVTSGGPTDEQYF
>TRBV5-1|NA|NA|TRBJ1-1
TGCGCCAGCAGCTTGACCAAGCAAGGGGTGGGGAACACTGAAGCTTTCTTT
CASSLTKQGVGNTEAFF
>TRBV6-1|NA|NA|TRBJ1-2
TGTGCCAGCAGTGAAGTTGGGGTTCGGCAGCCGACAGGACGAGGCTACACCTTC
CASSEVGVRQPTGRGYTF
>TRBV6-5|NA|NA|TRBJ1-2
TGTGCCAGCAGTGGGACTCTCCGTCGTAACTATGGCTACACCTTC
CASSGTLRRNYGYTF
>TRBV15|NA|TRBD2|TRBJ2-1
TGTGCCACCAGCAGCCGACTAGCGGGGGCCTACAATGAGCAGTTCTTC
CATSSRLAGAYNEQFF
>TRBV9|NA|NA|TRBJ1-2
TGTGCCAGCAGCGTCCTTCCCGCGGGCGGAGACCTTTATGGCTACACCTTC
CASSVLPAGGDLYGYTF